The 7 T cell receptor beta chains below were found in one sample sequenced in a study of T cells in Graves' hyperthyroidism and ophthalmopathy. Researchers took RNA transcripts and amplified the TCR beta CDR3 regions from them. Using the HTBI primer set, a first-round RT-PCR was run on the TCR CDR3. TCRdb ran MiXCR on the multiplex PCR reads and lists one entry per CDR3 protein. The repertoire consists of 550,000 to 800,000 distinct CDR3 sequences, with 17% occurring once and the leading ten covering roughly 15%. Sequencing input: blood. The receptors here all came from a man in his fifties with Graves' hyperthyroidism.

V gene TRBV5-4 combines with J gene TRBJ2-3; no clear D gene. The CDR3 spans 17 residues. Germline V gives CDR1 SGHNT, CDR2 YYREEE (reference sequence). Between the trimmed V and J ends, which lost 2 bases and 0 bases, there was a span of 16 bases. The chain's CDR3 is CASSFGPEDYSTDTQYF. The CDR3 coding sequence is TGTGCCAGCAGCTTCGGGCCCGAAGATTATAGCACAGATACGCAGTATTTT.

This clonotype appeared many times. The genes are TRBV19 and TRBJ2-3; 15 nucleotides align to TRBD2. Germline lookup yields CDR1 LNHDA and CDR2 SQIVND (reference sequence). The CDR3 sequence is 15 residues long. With V trimmed by 6 bases and J by 4 bases, 2 bases remained unmatched. CDR3 in amino acids: CASRGLAGGPDTQYF. As DNA, the CDR3 is TGTGCCAGTAGGGGACTAGCGGGAGGACCAGATACGCAGTATTTT.

The V call is TRBV7-2, the J call TRBJ2-3, with D possibly called TRBD1 or TRBD2 (5 bases each). Per germline, CDR1 SGHTA and CDR2 FQGNSA. This CDR3 spans 14 amino acids. V was clipped by 5 bases and J by 4 bases, with 13 bases between them. The chain's CDR3 is CASSPNQGPDTQYF. CDR3 bases: TGTGCCAGCAGCCCTAATCAGGGACCAGATACGCAGTATTTT.

Many counts were recorded for this clonotype. Written as DNA, the CDR3 is TGCGCCAGCAGCTTGGAGCGGGTACAAGAGACCCAGTACTTC. Translation gives CASSLERVQETQYF. This chain links TRBV5-1 with TRBJ2-5; tentative D call: TRBD2 (6 bases). The CDR3 has 14 amino acids. V lost 0 bases and J 2 bases, leaving 8 bases between the germline ends. The germline V gene has CDR1 SGHRS and CDR2 YFSETQ.

This clonotype was counted many times. V gene TRBV27 combines with J gene TRBJ2-7; a weak D match, TRBD1 (6 bases). The V end lost 2 bases, the J end lost 3 bases, and 8 bases lay between the germline ends. CDR3 length: 13 amino acids. CDR1 and CDR2 from the germline V gene are MNHEY and SMNVEV (reference sequence). DNA of the CDR3: TGTGCCAGCAGTTTAGACAGGTTCTACGAGCAGTACTTC. Encoded protein: CASSLDRFYEQYF.

This clonotype was counted at least ten times. J is TRBJ2-3 and V is TRBV27, with D tentatively TRBD1 (6 bases). Trimming shortened V by 6 bases and J by 1 base, and 14 bases separated the two germline ends. Germline V gene data show CDR1 as MNHEY and CDR2 as SMNVEV (reference sequence). The CDR3 extends over 15 amino acids. CDR3 amino acids: CASRNRDRGTDTQYF. The CDR3 region has the DNA TGTGCCAGCAGGAACAGGGACCGAGGCACAGATACGCAGTATTTT.

Concerning this clonotype: A much more abundant neighbour one base away suggests this may be a read error. The CDR3 DNA follows: TGTGCCAGCAGTTTTGGTCTCAGGGAATCAGAGTCCCAGTACTTC. Its protein product is CASSFGLRESESQYF. This chain links TRBV28 with TRBJ2-5; D might be TRBD1 (5 bases). Per germline, CDR1 MDHEN and CDR2 SYDVKM. The CDR3 is made up of 15 amino acids.